This T cell receptor (beta chain) comes out of a study of cytomegalovirus exposure and HLA in healthy donors. Study-level points and caveats: Productive rates of about 87% or about 30% were seen for most TCR beta V segments in an earlier analysis. Rarity marked most TCR sequences, yet some public TCRs occurred in many donors.

The V and J ends lost 5 bases and 0 bases, in that order; junction bases with no gene match: 7. The CDR3 spans 16 residues. Germline CDR1 is MNHEY and CDR2 is SMNVEV (reference sequence). In its sample, this clone was seen a few times. Its antigen is undetermined. Amplification used 60 Vbeta primers and 13 Jbeta primers. Profiling relied on immunoSEQ multiplex PCR, and the TCRdb table lists in-frame clones only, not all of them. The data contain 100,000 to 150,000 clones, about 80% of them singletons. The V call is TRBV27, the J call TRBJ1-1; TRBD1 agrees at 9 bases. Input material: PBMCs. This receptor was identified in a man younger than 45 in good health and CMV-seropositive. CDR3 sequence (DNA): TGTGCCAGCAGTGGTAACAGGGGGCCTATGAACACTGAAGCTTTCTTT. Translating gives CASSGNRGPMNTEAFF.